The 20 T cell receptor beta chains presented below share a single source sample, sequenced in a study of blood T cell repertoires in COVID-19. Measured with immunoSEQ multiplex PCR; TCRdb has only the in-frame clones, and not every one. Found here are 100,000 to 120,000 clones, roughly four fifths of them singletons; the top ten hold 15%. Sequenced material: peripheral blood. Every receptor here comes from a woman over 75 with acute or convalescent COVID-19.

V usage is TRBV15 and J usage is TRBJ2-7; 7 bases are a match to TRBD2. The CDR3 runs to 16 residues. V lost 1 base, J lost 0 bases, and 6 bases stayed unmatched. Germline V lookup: CDR1 LNHNV, CDR2 YYDKDF (reference sequence). The CDR3 spells CATSRGLGGPSYEQYV. In nucleotides, the CDR3 is TGTGCCACCAGCAGAGGGTTGGGAGGGCCCTCCTACGAGCAGTACGTC.

This clone has more than one count but fewer than ten. The rearrangement uses TRBV11-1 and TRBJ2-7, with D perhaps TRBD1 (5 bases). The CDR3 spans 14 residues. V was trimmed by 6 bases and J by 1 base, leaving 13 bases between them. The germline gives CDR1 SGHAT, CDR2 FQDESV (reference sequence). CDR3 protein: CASRKQDRSYEQYF. In DNA form, the CDR3 reads TGTGCCAGCAGGAAACAGGATAGATCCTACGAGCAGTACTTC.

The chain is built from TRBV5-1 and TRBJ2-1; 7 bases agree with TRBD2. Unmatched junction bases numbered 7, after V lost 4 bases and J lost 9 bases. Germline CDR1 reads SGHRS; CDR2 reads YFSETQ. The CDR3 consists of 13 residues. CDR3 nucleotide sequence: TGCGCCAGCAGCCCCGGGTGGGGGGGTGAGCAGTTCTTC. Translating gives CASSPGWGGEQFF.

This chain connects TRBV5-1 to TRBJ1-2; 7 bases are a match to TRBD1. Germline V CDR1 and CDR2: SGHRS, YFSETQ. This CDR3 region has 13 residues. V dropped 4 bases and J dropped 2; count of bases not matched to a gene: 2. The CDR3 nucleotides are TGCGCCAGCAGCCCGGACAGGAACTATGGCTACACCTTC. Amino acid sequence: CASSPDRNYGYTF.

The chain carries TRBV5-8 and TRBJ2-1; 9 bases fit TRBD2. Trimming removed 0 bases from V and 8 bases from J; junction bases left unmatched: 3. The CDR3 runs to 14 residues. CDR1 SGHTS and CDR2 YDEGEE come from the germline V gene. This CDR3 reads CASSLAWTSDEQFF. The CDR3, as DNA: TGTGCCAGCAGCTTGGCCTGGACTAGCGATGAGCAGTTCTTC. The full variable domain, rest sourced from reference TRBV5-8 and TRBJ2-1, is EAGVTQSPTHLIKTRGQQATLRCSPISGHTSVYWYQQALGLGLQFLLWYDEGEERNRGNFPPRFSGRQFPNYSSELNVNALELEDSALYLCASSLAWTSDEQFFGPGTRLTVL.

The genes are TRBV5-5 and TRBJ2-7, with TRBD1 identical over 10 bases. J gave up 3 bases and V 5 bases, and 8 bases lay outside the gene matches. The germline CDR1 and CDR2 sequences are SGHKS and YYEKEE (reference sequence). The CDR3 covers 15 residues. The CDR3 coding sequence is TGTGCCAGCAGTTTTGACAGGGGGCCAGTCTACGAGCAGTACTTC. This codes for CASSFDRGPVYEQYF.

The genes are TRBV5-1 and TRBJ2-1, with 8 nucleotides matching TRBD2. Per the germline V gene, CDR1 is SGHRS and CDR2 is YFSETQ. This CDR3 has 16 amino acids. The junction had 5 bases not matched to a gene; V was cut back by 1 base and J by 2 bases. In DNA form, the CDR3 reads TGCGCCAGCAGCTTGCCAGCGGGAGAACCCTACAATGAGCAGTTCTTC. Amino acid sequence: CASSLPAGEPYNEQFF. The full variable domain, in which reference TRBV5-1 and TRBJ2-1 provide the parts outside the CDR3, is KAGVTQTPRYLIKTRGQQVTLSCSPISGHRSVSWYQQTPGQGLQFLFEYFSETQRNKGNFPGRFSGRQFSNSRSEMNVSTLELGDSALYLCASSLPAGEPYNEQFFGPGTRLTVL.

The gene calls are TRBV27 and TRBJ2-7, with D perhaps TRBD2 (5 bases). V lost 5 bases and J 7 bases, leaving 18 bases between the germline ends. The CDR3 runs to 14 residues. CDR1 is MNHEY, CDR2 SMNVEV, per germline (reference sequence). CDR3 nucleotide sequence: TGTGCCAGCAGTCACGGCCGGGGTTTAGGGGAGCAGTACTTC. This sequence encodes CASSHGRGLGEQYF.

The rearrangement uses TRBV11-2 and TRBJ2-3; D might be TRBD2 (5 bases). The CDR3 runs 17 residues. Between the trimmed V and J ends, which lost 4 bases and 3 bases, there was a span of 20 bases. CDR1 is SGHAT, CDR2 FQNNGV, per germline. The CDR3, as DNA: TGTGCCAGCAGCTCCTCTTGGGGAGTAAGTCCGACAGATACGCAGTATTTT. Translation gives CASSSSWGVSPTDTQYF.

This sequence joins TRBV2 and TRBJ1-4, with no clear D. V dropped 3 bases and J dropped 3 bases, with 11 bases sitting between them. The germline gives CDR1 SNHLY, CDR2 FYNNEI. The CDR3 is 15 amino acids. CDR3 sequence (DNA): TGTGCCAGCAGTGATGAGACGGACTCTAATGAAAAACTGTTTTTT. Translation: CASSDETDSNEKLFF.

The chain combines TRBV5-1 with TRBJ2-5; 10 nucleotides align to TRBD1. Germline assignment: CDR1 SGHRS and CDR2 YFSETQ. The CDR3 extends over 16 amino acids. The V and J ends lost 2 bases and 5 bases, in that order; junction bases with no gene match: 9. CDR3 sequence (DNA): TGCGCCAGCAGCTTAACGACAGGGGGCGCGTATGAGACCCAGTACTTC. Translating it yields CASSLTTGGAYETQYF.

The chain carries TRBV29-1 and TRBJ2-5; 13 positions match TRBD2. Germline CDR1 reads SQVTM; CDR2 reads ANQGSEA. V lost 6 bases to trimming and J lost 4 bases; unmatched junction nucleotides: 5. The CDR3 runs 14 residues. In nucleotides, the CDR3 is TGCAGCGTCGGCCGACTAGCGGGAGGAGAGACCCAGTACTTC. Protein sequence: CSVGRLAGGETQYF.

The rearrangement joins TRBV19 to TRBJ2-5; 11 bases align to TRBD2. The CDR3 loop spans 16 amino acids. Germline values: CDR1 LNHDA, CDR2 SQIVND (reference sequence). J gave up 5 bases and V 1 base, and 6 bases lay outside the gene matches. CDR3 region: CASSIVAGGPDETQYF. CDR3 DNA: TGTGCCAGTAGTATAGTAGCGGGAGGGCCCGACGAGACCCAGTACTTC.

In its sample, this clone ranks as large (0.1 to 1%). This chain links TRBV6-4 with TRBJ2-3; D is possibly TRBD2 (6 bases). This CDR3 is built from 16 residues. The germline V gene has CDR1 MRHNA and CDR2 SNTAGT. The V end was cut by 3 bases, the J end by 1 base, with 14 bases between. The CDR3 coding sequence is TGTGCCAGCAGTGATCATGGGGGGAAAGGCACAGATACGCAGTATTTT. As protein: CASSDHGGKGTDTQYF.

The genes are TRBV15 and TRBJ1-4, with unresolved D. Trimming pared 1 base from V and 8 bases from J, leaving 11 bases between. Germline V lookup: CDR1 LNHNV, CDR2 YYDKDF (reference sequence). The CDR3 is made up of 14 amino acids. In nucleotides, the CDR3 is TGTGCCACCAGCAGAGGGGAGGTAAAGGAAAAACTGTTTTTT. Its protein is CATSRGEVKEKLFF.

This chain joins TRBV30 and TRBJ2-1; 7 bases are shared with TRBD1. Germline trimming cut 1 base from V and 8 bases from J; bases unmatched to any gene: 8. Germline V gives CDR1 GTSNPN, CDR2 SVGIG (reference sequence). This CDR3 has 14 amino acids. This CDR3 reads CAWSAGQVVDEQFF. CDR3 bases: TGTGCCTGGAGTGCTGGACAGGTCGTCGATGAGCAGTTCTTC.

The chain uses TRBV3-1 (or the pseudogene TRBV3-2) and TRBJ2-3, with 14 bases fitting TRBD2. V was clipped by 3 bases and J by 8 bases; unmatched bases: 7. Germline-derived CDR1 and CDR2 are LGHDT and YNNKEL (reference sequence). The CDR3 spans 16 residues. CDR3 amino acids: CASSHTGLAGVLTQYF. The CDR3, as DNA: TGTGCCAGCAGCCATACGGGACTAGCGGGAGTACTTACGCAGTATTTT.

V is TRBV10-2 and J is TRBJ1-3; 7 nucleotides agree with TRBD1. Trimming took 6 bases from V and 3 from J; bases not matched to a gene: 5. Germline CDR1 WSHSY, CDR2 SAAADI. The CDR3 consists of 14 residues. CDR3 residues: CASRDSGGGNTIYF. Written as DNA, the CDR3 is TGCGCCAGCAGGGACTCAGGGGGTGGAAACACCATATATTTT.

This chain joins TRBV7-6 and TRBJ2-5, with 7 bases fitting TRBD2. Germline values: CDR1 SGHVS, CDR2 FNYEAQ. The CDR3 is 14 amino acids. Germline trimming cut 1 base from V and 3 bases from J; bases unmatched to any gene: 2. CDR3: CASSLGAGEETQYF. Written as DNA, the CDR3 is TGTGCCAGCAGCTTAGGGGCGGGAGAAGAGACCCAGTACTTC.

V is TRBV5-1 and J is TRBJ1-2; TRBD1 is a possible D gene (5 bases). Trimming left V 4 bases short and J 8 bases short, with 12 bases between. In germline, CDR1 is SGHRS, CDR2 YFSETQ. This CDR3 spans 12 amino acids. CDR3 sequence: CASSLGGYGYTF. CDR3 nucleotides: TGCGCCAGCAGCCTCGGGGGGTACGGCTACACCTTC.